This entry is about one T cell receptor (beta chain). The antigen it recognizes is unknown. Base qualities are not at hand, and no much larger clone is one base apart. These data originate in a study of blood T cell repertoires in COVID-19 (dated by TCRdb to about 2020). Background on the whole study: Samples covering the acute and convalescent phases of COVID-19 were provided by collaborators in the United States, Italy and Spain. The prospective study material was composed of cDNA or gDNA derived from T cells, B-cell-depleted T cells, or PBMCs. Where HLA class I and class II types were available, the types were taken from metadata supplied by the sample provider, not from assay-based typing. The repertoires were released in a freely available public database intended as a resource for research on the immune response to SARS-CoV-2. The sample metadata nearly always contained a de-identified subject ID, COVID-19 status, age in years and sex. The samples were drawn from the first 160 participants of the ongoing ImmuneRACE study and from roughly 1,300 subjects provided by 6 global collaborators. Subjects who had been exposed to COVID-19, were actively infected with it, or had recovered from it provided the deeply sampled blood TCRbeta repertoires that made up the dataset. Study-wide conclusions, independent of this receptor: How much clinical and demographic metadata was included differed by source and by participant, and the metadata was provided uncurated.

TCRbeta CDR3 regions were amplified from genomic DNA using the immunoSEQ Assay, a bias-controlled multiplex PCR. The study's own analysis went as follows. Within the assay, amplification of reference gene primers was used to estimate how many nucleated cells each sample contained. Sequence reads were collapsed and filtered to measure the absolute abundance of every unique TCRbeta CDR3 rearrangement. Productive Simpson clonality was computed per sample as the square root of Simpson's diversity index over productive rearrangements. What TCRdb holds here is the immuneACCESS table cut down to in-frame rearrangements. Part of the clones is not present; checked against another copy, under half of the missing clones reflect an unresolved V gene, and the others are unexplained. The D gene and trimming were derived from the DNA, and the V and J assignments and clone size from that table. Across this sample there are about 170,000 clones, with roughly 86% seen only once. Just over 2.5% of the sample belongs to the ten largest clones.

One collaborating source in Seattle enrolled patients while the patients were actively infected and followed the patients over time throughout the course of disease. Collaborating institutions collected whole blood in K2EDTA tubes following their own protocols. For TCRbeta analysis, collaborators shipped samples as frozen whole blood, isolated PBMCs, or DNA extracted from either of those sample types. The source of this sequence is a woman of 80 years or more with COVID-19, enrolled during active disease. The specimen was peripheral blood.

For the CDR3, the sequence is CASSDSRTANTEAFF. The DNA reads TGTGCCAGCAGTGACTCCCGGACAGCGAACACTGAAGCTTTCTTT. The sequence joins TRBV2 to TRBJ1-1; possibly the D gene is TRBD1, per 6 matching bases. From a lookup of the germline V gene, CDR1 and CDR2 are SNHLY and FYNNEI. The CDR3 holds 15 amino acids from the cysteine to the phenylalanine. The CDR3 DNA has 45 bases and is translated from base 1. Trimming costs V 3 bases and J 1 base, and their ends lie 12 bases apart.